The clone carrying this T cell receptor beta chain showed up just a few times. Investigators prepared the TCR beta libraries by applying iRepertoire HTBI primers and Arm-PCR of CDR3 regions. One entry per CDR3 protein, called by TCRdb with MiXCR from the multiplex PCR reads. The table has about 660,000 distinct CDR3 sequences, about 30% seen once. This specimen comes from a study of regulatory T cells in long-lasting Graves disease. Time point defined: persistent/refractory GD, antithyroid drugs over 5 years with positive TRAb. The TCR library used RNA extracted from PBMCs. CDR1 and CDR2 from the germline V gene are LNHDA and SQIVND (reference sequence). J lost 2 bases, V lost 5 bases, and 5 bases had no gene match. The CDR3 runs 14 residues.

The chain combines TRBV19 with TRBJ2-7; TRBD1 aligns across 8 bases. Sequences were derived from peripheral blood mononuclear cells (PBMCs), sampled when the disease was refractory, from a patient treated with antithyroid drugs. The sequence was collected from a female donor with Graves disease. The CDR3 DNA is TGTGCCAGTAGTCCAGGGGGCCAAACCTACGAGCAGTACTTC. This sequence encodes CASSPGGQTYEQYF.